Presented here are 26 T cell receptor beta chains from one specimen sequenced in a study of human T cells and chemical hapten exposure. TCRdb reprocessed the RACE reads with MiXCR, giving one entry per CDR3 protein. The sample holds under 75,000 distinct CDR3 sequences; around 8.8% are singletons and the top ten take roughly 3%. Time point described: patch test 2, 6 weeks after DPC sensitization. Treatment meaning: therapeutic diphenylcyclopropenone sensitization with weekly scalp DPC. This specimen was whole blood, taken in connection with sensitization to the hapten diphenylcyclopropenone (DPC). The origin of the receptors is a woman in her 50s with alopecia areata. Some clones in this sample may be carry-over from other donors' samples.

The chain employs TRBV20-1 and TRBJ1-1; tentative D call: TRBD1 (5 bases). V dropped 2 bases and J dropped 5 bases, with 15 bases sitting between them. The CDR3 is made up of 14 amino acids. Germline V gene sequence: CDR1 DFQATT, CDR2 SNEGSKA (reference sequence). The CDR3 coding sequence is TGCAGTGCTAGACGGGGGAGTTCGACAACTGAAGCTTTCTTT. It specifies CSARRGSSTTEAFF.

The chain recombines TRBV3-1 with TRBJ2-5; the match to TRBD2 covers 10 bases. The V and J ends lost 0 bases and 4 bases, in that order; junction bases with no gene match: 11. The CDR3 sequence is 18 residues long. Per germline, CDR1 LGHDT and CDR2 YNNKEL (reference sequence). This CDR3 is CASSQDSQSGGERETQYF. CDR3 nucleotides: TGTGCCAGCAGCCAAGATTCCCAAAGCGGGGGGGAGCGAGAGACCCAGTACTTC.

Many counts were recorded for this clonotype. The chain employs TRBV12-3 or TRBV12-4 and TRBJ1-1; weak D call: TRBD1 (5 bases). The V end lost 3 bases, the J end lost 1 base, and 9 bases lay between the germline ends. This CDR3 region has 14 residues. This chain's CDR3 is CASSFRQTNTEAFF. CDR3 sequence (DNA): TGTGCCAGCAGTTTTCGACAGACGAACACTGAAGCTTTCTTT.

This clonotype was counted ten times or more. The gene calls are TRBV20-1 and TRBJ1-5; 10 bases agree with TRBD1. Germline V gives CDR1 DFQATT, CDR2 SNEGSKA (reference sequence). The CDR3 covers 14 residues. J gave up 5 bases and V 5 bases, and 6 bases lay outside the gene matches. In nucleotides, the CDR3 is TGCAGTGCTGGAAGGACAGGGGGACATCAGCCCCAGCATTTT. It codes for CSAGRTGGHQPQHF.

This clonotype was recorded at least ten times. The genes are TRBV6-5 and TRBJ1-4; D is possibly TRBD1 (6 bases). V was shortened by 6 bases and J by 4 bases, with 6 bases between the two germline ends. The germline gives CDR1 MNHEY, CDR2 SVGAGI. There are 12 residues in the CDR3. CDR3 in DNA: TGTGCCAGCAGGGACAGTAATGAAAAACTGTTTTTT. Translating gives CASRDSNEKLFF.

The chain is built from TRBV14 and TRBJ1-6; TRBD1 might be the D (5 bases). Deletions cut 4 bases from V and 7 bases from J, with 14 bases between. The CDR3 is 15 amino acids. Germline-derived CDR1 and CDR2 are SGHDN and FVKESK. The CDR3 region has the DNA TGTGCCAGCAGCCCGATTGACAGCTGGAATTCACCCCTCCACTTT. Protein sequence: CASSPIDSWNSPLHF.

This clonotype was counted between two and nine times. The chain is built from TRBV10-3 and TRBJ2-6; tentatively, D is TRBD1 (5 bases). The CDR3 is 13 residues long. The V and J ends lost 10 bases and 0 bases respectively, with 7 bases between them. The germline V gene has CDR1 ENHRY and CDR2 SYGVKD. CDR3: CATDSSGANVLTF. The CDR3 DNA is TGTGCCACCGACAGCTCTGGGGCCAACGTCCTGACTTTC.

This clonotype has a handful of counts. The chain is built from TRBV6-1 and TRBJ2-4, with 7 bases identical to TRBD2. The CDR3 has 13 residues. The V segment lost 1 base and the J segment 6 bases; nucleotides outside the gene matches: 0. Germline CDR1 MNHNS, CDR2 SASEGT. CDR3 DNA sequence: TGTGCCAGCAGTGAAGGGGAGGGAAACATTCAGTACTTC. The encoded protein is CASSEGEGNIQYF.

The J gene is TRBJ2-7, the V gene TRBV7-2; maybe TRBD2 (5 bases). The germline gives CDR1 SGHTA, CDR2 FQGNSA. This CDR3 is 15 amino acids long. Between the trimmed V and J ends, which lost 5 bases and 4 bases, there was a span of 18 bases. CDR3 sequence reads: CASSPSLGEMYEQYF. DNA for the CDR3: TGTGCCAGCAGCCCATCCCTTGGGGAGATGTACGAGCAGTACTTC.

This clonotype was seen a handful of times. Here the CDR3 reads CASPPTGTRVYF. The CDR3 DNA reads as TGTGCCAGCCCCCCGACCGGGACACGGGTCTACTTC. The chain links TRBV28 to TRBJ2-7; weak D call: TRBD1 (6 bases). Germline assignment: CDR1 MDHEN and CDR2 SYDVKM. The CDR3 is 12 amino acids. Trimming removed 8 bases at V and 13 bases at J, with 21 bases between.

There are a few counts of this clonotype. V is TRBV2 and J is TRBJ1-1; D not resolved. Between the trimmed V and J ends, which lost 4 bases and 0 bases, there was a span of 6 bases. CDR1 is SNHLY and CDR2 is FYNNEI in the germline V gene. This CDR3 has 13 residues. The CDR3 region has the DNA TGTGCCAGCAGTGGGACGGTGAACACTGAAGCTTTCTTT. Translation: CASSGTVNTEAFF. Based on the CDR3 plus reference TRBV2 and TRBJ1-1, the full variable domain is EPEVTQTPSHQVTQMGQEVILRCVPISNHLYFYWYRQILGQKVEFLVSFYNNEISEKSEIFDDQFSVERPDGSNFTLKIRSTKLEDSAMYFCASSGTVNTEAFFGQGTRLTVV.

This clonotype came up many times. The chain links TRBV27 to TRBJ2-2, with D unclear. The CDR3 contains 13 residues. Trimming stripped 2 bases from V and 6 bases from J, with 7 bases between. Germline V gene data show CDR1 as MNHEY and CDR2 as SMNVEV (reference sequence). This chain's CDR3 is CASSLLGPGELFF. The CDR3, as DNA: TGTGCCAGCAGTTTACTAGGACCCGGGGAGCTGTTTTTT.

The rearrangement uses TRBV28 and TRBJ2-1; TRBD2 matches 7 bases. This CDR3 has 16 amino acids. Germline trimming cut 3 bases from V and 5 bases from J; bases unmatched to any gene: 10. Germline CDR1 and CDR2: MDHEN and SYDVKM. The CDR3 nucleotides are TGTGCCAGCAGTTTCTCGGCTAGCGGACTTAACAATGAGCAGTTCTTC. It yields the protein CASSFSASGLNNEQFF.

This clonotype was detected many times. The chain links TRBV28 to TRBJ1-1; 11 positions match TRBD1. Losses at the gene ends were 6 bases for V and 4 bases for J; bases not matched to a gene: 16. CDR3 length: 18 amino acids. The germline V gene has CDR1 MDHEN and CDR2 SYDVKM. The CDR3 DNA follows: TGTGCCAGCAGCATTACCGGGATGGGACAGGGGGGGAGCACTGAAGCTTTCTTT. As protein: CASSITGMGQGGSTEAFF.

This clonotype was recorded a few times. The J gene is TRBJ2-7, the V gene TRBV7-9; no reliable D call. The CDR3 consists of 14 residues. Germline V CDR1 and CDR2: SEHNR, FQNEAQ (reference sequence). Trimming pared 3 bases from V and 2 bases from J, leaving 11 bases between. CDR3 sequence reads: CASSFGSETYEQYF. The CDR3 DNA is TGTGCCAGCAGCTTCGGGTCAGAGACCTACGAGCAGTACTTC. Using reference TRBV7-9 and TRBJ2-7 for the parts outside the CDR3, the full variable domain is DTGVSQNPRHKITKRGQNVTFRCDPISEHNRLYWYRQTLGQGPEFLTYFQNEAQLEKSRLLSDRFSAERPKGSFSTLEIQRTEQGDSAMYLCASSFGSETYEQYFGPGTRLTVT.

In its sample, this clonotype was seen a few times. V is TRBV6-5 and J is TRBJ2-7; D may be TRBD2 (7 bases). The CDR3 runs to 15 residues. Between the trimmed V and J ends, which lost 5 bases and 2 bases, there was a span of 16 bases. Germline lookup yields CDR1 MNHEY and CDR2 SVGAGI. The CDR3 DNA follows: TGTGCCAGCAGTCTCGGTAGGGGGGGAACCTACGAGCAGTACTTC. As protein: CASSLGRGGTYEQYF.

The chain is built from TRBV24-1 and TRBJ1-1; 7 bases line up with TRBD1. The germline V gene encodes CDR1 KGHDR and CDR2 SFDVKD. The length of the CDR3 is 12 residues. V was pared by 2 bases and J by 8 bases, with 1 base of the junction left unmatched. DNA of the CDR3: TGTGCCACCAGTGATTCGGACAGGGAAGCTTTCTTT. Its translation is CATSDSDREAFF.

This clonotype came up many times. This sequence joins TRBV27 and TRBJ1-1; tentative D call: TRBD1 (5 bases). The CDR3 consists of 16 residues. Trimming cost V 0 bases and J 5 bases, with 16 bases left between them. The germline V gene encodes CDR1 MNHEY and CDR2 SMNVEV (reference sequence). CDR3 residues: CASSLSAGGLGTEAFF. The CDR3 DNA follows: TGTGCCAGCAGTTTATCGGCCGGGGGACTTGGGACTGAAGCTTTCTTT.

At least ten counts were recorded for this clonotype. The genes are TRBV6-1 and TRBJ1-6, with 8 bases that match TRBD1. Germline CDR1 and CDR2: MNHNS and SASEGT. The CDR3 consists of 15 residues. V was pared by 4 bases and J by 4 bases, with 3 bases of the junction left unmatched. In DNA form, the CDR3 reads TGTGCCAGCAGTGGGGACAGGTCATATAATTCACCCCTCCACTTT. Translation: CASSGDRSYNSPLHF.

This clonotype was seen more than once but under ten times. This sequence joins TRBV5-6 and TRBJ2-5; the D gene is possibly TRBD2 (6 bases). Between the trimmed V and J ends, which lost 4 bases and 7 bases, there was a span of 8 bases. Germline V lookup: CDR1 SGHDT, CDR2 YYEEEE. CDR3 length: 11 amino acids. CDR3 sequence: CASSARGTQYF. The CDR3 region has the DNA TGTGCCAGCAGCGCGCGGGGGACCCAGTACTTC.

This clonotype came up a few times. Germline is not matched at one junction end, which may reflect a read error. V and J are TRBV7-6 and TRBJ1-1; 7 nucleotides line up with TRBD1. CDR3 length equals 16 residues. Germline assignment: CDR1 SGHVS and CDR2 FNYEAQ. This CDR3 reads CASSLGSGRGNAEAFF. The CDR3 DNA is TGTGCCAGCAGCTTAGGTTCGGGCAGGGGGAACGCTGAAGCTTTCTTT.

The genes are TRBV12-3 or TRBV12-4 and TRBJ1-1; D might be TRBD1 (5 bases). The ends were cut back, 4 bases at V and 6 bases at J, with 6 bases in the middle. The CDR3 has 11 residues. This CDR3 reads CASSSGAEAFF. The CDR3 region has the DNA TGTGCCAGCAGTTCGGGGGCTGAAGCTTTCTTT.

This clonotype was seen repeatedly, ten times or more. The chain employs TRBV12-3 or TRBV12-4 and TRBJ1-5; D possibly corresponds to TRBD1 (6 bases). V lost 6 bases to trimming and J lost 1 base, with 10 bases between them. The CDR3 loop spans 14 amino acids. The CDR3 is CASSHTGSNQPQHF. As DNA, the CDR3 is TGTGCCAGCAGCCACACAGGGAGCAATCAGCCCCAGCATTTT.

This clonotype was seen only a few times. V gene TRBV11-2 combines with J gene TRBJ2-7; 9 bases match TRBD2. CDR3 length: 15 residues. Germline CDR1 and CDR2: SGHAT and FQNNGV. The junction had 5 bases not matched to a gene; V was cut back by 0 bases and J by 5 bases. This CDR3 reads CASSLDGTSPHEQYF. Here the CDR3 DNA reads TGTGCCAGCAGCTTAGATGGGACTAGCCCCCACGAGCAGTACTTC.

The rearrangement uses TRBV29-1 and TRBJ2-3, with TRBD1 matching 8 bases. Trimming at V came to 6 bases and at J to 1 base, leaving 3 bases not matched to a gene. The CDR3 sequence is 13 residues long. Germline CDR1 is SQVTM and CDR2 is ANQGSEA. CDR3 DNA sequence: TGCAGCGTCGGACAGGGTGGCACAGATACGCAGTATTTT. Protein sequence: CSVGQGGTDTQYF.

This clonotype was picked up a small number of times. The chain employs TRBV5-1 and TRBJ1-1; D may be TRBD1 (5 bases). This CDR3 is built from 15 residues. Germline values: CDR1 SGHRS, CDR2 YFSETQ. Trimming took 5 bases from V and 0 from J, leaving 14 bases between them. The CDR3 loop reads CASRGVADLNTEAFF. In DNA form, the CDR3 reads TGCGCCAGCAGAGGGGTGGCGGACTTGAACACTGAAGCTTTCTTT.